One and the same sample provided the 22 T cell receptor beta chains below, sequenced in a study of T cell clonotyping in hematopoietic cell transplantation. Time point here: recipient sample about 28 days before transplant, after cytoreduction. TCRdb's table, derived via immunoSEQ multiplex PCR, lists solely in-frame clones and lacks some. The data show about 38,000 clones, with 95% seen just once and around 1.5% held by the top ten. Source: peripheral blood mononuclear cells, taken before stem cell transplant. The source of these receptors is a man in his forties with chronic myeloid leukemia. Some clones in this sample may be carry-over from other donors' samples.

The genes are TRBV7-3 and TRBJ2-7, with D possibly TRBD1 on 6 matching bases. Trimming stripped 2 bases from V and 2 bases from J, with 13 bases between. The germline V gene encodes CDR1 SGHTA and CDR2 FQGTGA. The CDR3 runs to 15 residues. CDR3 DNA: TGTGCCAGCAGCTTAGGACAGCCCGGGGCCTACGAGCAGTACTTC. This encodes CASSLGQPGAYEQYF.

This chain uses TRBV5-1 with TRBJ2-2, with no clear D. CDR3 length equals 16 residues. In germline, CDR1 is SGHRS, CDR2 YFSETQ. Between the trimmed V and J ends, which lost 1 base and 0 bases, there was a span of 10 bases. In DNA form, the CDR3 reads TGCGCCAGCAGCTTGTATGGCTCCTCGAACACCGGGGAGCTGTTTTTT. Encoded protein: CASSLYGSSNTGELFF.

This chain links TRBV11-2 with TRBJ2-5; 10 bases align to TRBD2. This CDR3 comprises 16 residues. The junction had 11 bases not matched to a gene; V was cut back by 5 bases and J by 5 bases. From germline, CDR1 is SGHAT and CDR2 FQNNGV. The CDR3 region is CASSLGTSAPQETQYF. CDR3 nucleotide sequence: TGTGCCAGCAGCCTCGGGACTAGCGCCCCCCAGGAGACCCAGTACTTC.

The CDR3 region has the DNA TGCGCCAGCAGCTTACAGGGGACTGGGGCCAACGTCCTGACTTTC. Residues: CASSLQGTGANVLTF. The V gene is TRBV5-1, the J gene TRBJ2-6; the match to TRBD1 covers 7 bases. V dropped 2 bases and J dropped 2; count of bases not matched to a gene: 1. The CDR3 consists of 15 residues. The germline gives CDR1 SGHRS, CDR2 YFSETQ.

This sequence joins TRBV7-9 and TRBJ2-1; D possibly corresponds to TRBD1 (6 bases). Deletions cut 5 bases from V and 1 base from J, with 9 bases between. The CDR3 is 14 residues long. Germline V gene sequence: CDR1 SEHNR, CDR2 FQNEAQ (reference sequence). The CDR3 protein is CASSIQGSYNEQFF. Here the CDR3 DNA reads TGTGCCAGCAGCATCCAGGGGTCCTACAATGAGCAGTTCTTC.

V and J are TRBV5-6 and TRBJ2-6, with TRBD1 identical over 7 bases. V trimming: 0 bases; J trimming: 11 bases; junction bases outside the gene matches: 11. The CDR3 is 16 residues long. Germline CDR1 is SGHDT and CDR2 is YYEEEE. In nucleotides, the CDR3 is TGTGCCAGCAGCTTGGAGGTTTTGGGGACAGTCGACGTCCTGACTTTC. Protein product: CASSLEVLGTVDVLTF.

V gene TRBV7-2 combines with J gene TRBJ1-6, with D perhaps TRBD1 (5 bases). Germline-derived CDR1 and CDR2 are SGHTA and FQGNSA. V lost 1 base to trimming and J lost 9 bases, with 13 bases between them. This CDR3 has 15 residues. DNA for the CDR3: TGTGCCAGCAGCTTAGGCGGGGGGGGAGGTTCACCCCTCCACTTT. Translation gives CASSLGGGGGSPLHF. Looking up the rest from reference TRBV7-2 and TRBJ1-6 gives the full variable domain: GAGVSQSPSNKVTEKGKDVELRCDPISGHTALYWYRQSLGQGLEFLIYFQGNSAPDKSGLPSDRFSAERTGGSVSTLTIQRTQQEDSAVYLCASSLGGGGGSPLHFGNGTRLTVT.

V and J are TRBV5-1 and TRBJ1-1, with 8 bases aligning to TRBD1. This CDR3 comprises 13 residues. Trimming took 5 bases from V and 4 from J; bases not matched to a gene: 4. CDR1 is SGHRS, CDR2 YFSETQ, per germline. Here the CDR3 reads CASSSDRGTEAFF. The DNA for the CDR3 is TGCGCCAGCAGTTCCGACAGGGGCACTGAAGCTTTCTTT.

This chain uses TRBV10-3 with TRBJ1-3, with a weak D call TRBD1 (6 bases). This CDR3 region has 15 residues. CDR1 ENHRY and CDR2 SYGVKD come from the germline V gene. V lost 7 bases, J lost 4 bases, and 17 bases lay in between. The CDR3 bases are TGTGCCATCAATGACAGGACGATAACGGGAAACACCATATATTTT. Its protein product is CAINDRTITGNTIYF.

The CDR3 loop reads CASSLDRSNTEAFF. CDR3 coding DNA: TGTGCCAGCAGCCTAGACAGGTCCAACACTGAAGCTTTCTTT. The chain uses TRBV6-1 and TRBJ1-1; maybe TRBD1 (6 bases). The CDR3 covers 14 residues. Germline assignment: CDR1 MNHNS and CDR2 SASEGT. The V end was cut by 6 bases, the J end by 2 bases, with 13 bases between.

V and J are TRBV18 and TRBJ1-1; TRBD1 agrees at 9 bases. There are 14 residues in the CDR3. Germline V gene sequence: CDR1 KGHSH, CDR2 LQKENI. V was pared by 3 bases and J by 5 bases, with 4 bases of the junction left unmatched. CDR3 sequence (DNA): TGTGCCAGCTCACCCCGACAGGGGGAAACTGAAGCTTTCTTT. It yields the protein CASSPRQGETEAFF.

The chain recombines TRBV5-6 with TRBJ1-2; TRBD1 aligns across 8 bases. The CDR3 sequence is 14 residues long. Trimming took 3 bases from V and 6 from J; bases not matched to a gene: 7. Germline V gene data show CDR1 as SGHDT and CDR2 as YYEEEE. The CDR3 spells CASSSSTGADGYTF. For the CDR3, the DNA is TGTGCCAGCAGCTCCTCGACAGGGGCCGATGGCTACACCTTC.

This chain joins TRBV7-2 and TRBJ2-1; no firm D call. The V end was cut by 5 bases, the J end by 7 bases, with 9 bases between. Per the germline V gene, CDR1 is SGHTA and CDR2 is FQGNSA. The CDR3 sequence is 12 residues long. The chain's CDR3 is CASSPDFNEQFF. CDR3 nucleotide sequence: TGTGCCAGCAGCCCCGACTTTAATGAGCAGTTCTTC.

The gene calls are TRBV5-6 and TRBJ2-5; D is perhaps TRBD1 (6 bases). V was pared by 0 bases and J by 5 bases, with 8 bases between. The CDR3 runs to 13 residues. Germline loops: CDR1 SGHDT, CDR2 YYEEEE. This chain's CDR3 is CASSLVGAETQYF. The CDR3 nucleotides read TGTGCCAGCAGCTTGGTGGGGGCGGAGACCCAGTACTTC.

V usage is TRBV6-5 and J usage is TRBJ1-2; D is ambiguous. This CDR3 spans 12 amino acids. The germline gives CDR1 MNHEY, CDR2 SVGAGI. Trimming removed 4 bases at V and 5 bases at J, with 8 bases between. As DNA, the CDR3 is TGTGCCAGCAGTTCGGGGATATATGGCTACACCTTC. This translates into CASSSGIYGYTF.

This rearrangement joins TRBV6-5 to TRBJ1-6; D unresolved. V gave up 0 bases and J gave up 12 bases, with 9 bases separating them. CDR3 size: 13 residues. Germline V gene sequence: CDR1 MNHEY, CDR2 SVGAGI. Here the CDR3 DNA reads TGTGCCAGCAGTTACTCGTCCCCGCGACCCCTCCACTTT. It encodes CASSYSSPRPLHF.

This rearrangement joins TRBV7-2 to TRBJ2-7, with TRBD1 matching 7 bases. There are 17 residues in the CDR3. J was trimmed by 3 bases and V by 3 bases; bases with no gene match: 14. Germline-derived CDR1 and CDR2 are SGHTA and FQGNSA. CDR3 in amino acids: CASSFPLGQGEHYEQYF. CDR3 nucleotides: TGTGCCAGCAGCTTCCCCCTTGGGCAGGGGGAGCACTACGAGCAGTACTTC.

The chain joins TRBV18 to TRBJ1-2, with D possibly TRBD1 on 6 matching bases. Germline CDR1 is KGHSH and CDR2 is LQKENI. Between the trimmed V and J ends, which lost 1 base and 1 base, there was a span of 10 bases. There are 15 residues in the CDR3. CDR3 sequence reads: CASSPRTELNYGYTF. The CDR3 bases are TGTGCCAGCTCACCACGGACAGAGCTTAACTATGGCTACACCTTC. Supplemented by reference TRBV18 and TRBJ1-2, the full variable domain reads NAGVMQNPRHLVRRRGQEARLRCSPMKGHSHVYWYRQLPEEGLKFMVYLQKENIIDESGMPKERFSAEFPKEGPSILRIQQVVRGDSAAYFCASSPRTELNYGYTFGSGTRLTVV.

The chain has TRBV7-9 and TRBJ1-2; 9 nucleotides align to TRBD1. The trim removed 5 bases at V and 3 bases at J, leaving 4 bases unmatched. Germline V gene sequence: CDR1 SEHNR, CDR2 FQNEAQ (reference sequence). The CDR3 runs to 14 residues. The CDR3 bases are TGTGCCAGCAGCCCGGGACAGGGACACTATGGCTACACCTTC. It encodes CASSPGQGHYGYTF.

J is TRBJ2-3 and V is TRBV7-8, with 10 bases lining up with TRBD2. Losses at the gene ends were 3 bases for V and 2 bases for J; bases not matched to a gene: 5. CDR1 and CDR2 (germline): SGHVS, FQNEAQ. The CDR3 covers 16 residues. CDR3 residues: CASSFSGGTYTDTQYF. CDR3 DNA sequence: TGTGCCAGCAGCTTTAGCGGGGGGACATACACAGATACGCAGTATTTT.

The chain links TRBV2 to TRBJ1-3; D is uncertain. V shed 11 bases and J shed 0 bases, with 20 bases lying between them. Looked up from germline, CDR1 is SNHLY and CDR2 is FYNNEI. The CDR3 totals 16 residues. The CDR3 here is CASERDYLSSGNTIYF. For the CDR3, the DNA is TGTGCCTCCGAGCGGGATTACTTGAGCTCTGGAAACACCATATATTTT.

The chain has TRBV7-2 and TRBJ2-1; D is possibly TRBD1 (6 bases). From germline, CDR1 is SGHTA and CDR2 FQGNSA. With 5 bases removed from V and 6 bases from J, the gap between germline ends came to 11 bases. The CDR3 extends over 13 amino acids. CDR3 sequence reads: CASSPIGGNEQFF. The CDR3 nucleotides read TGTGCCAGCAGCCCGATAGGGGGCAATGAGCAGTTCTTC.